The source of this TCR beta chain is a study of blood T cell repertoires in COVID-19. Study-wide context: Both acute and convalescent COVID-19 samples were obtained from the United States, Italy and Spain.

Authors' data handling: Amplifying reference gene primers gave estimates of nucleated cell counts. The repertoire was sequenced with immunoSEQ multiplex PCR; TCRdb's copy has only in-frame clones and lacks some. V, J and clone size are those of that table, while D and trimming were read from the DNA. The data show 90,000 to 120,000 clones, with approximately 85% seen just once and approximately 2.5% held by the top ten. Germline values: CDR1 LNHDA, CDR2 SQIVND (reference sequence). V was shortened by 5 bases and J by 4 bases, with 15 bases between the two germline ends. This CDR3 comprises 14 residues.

Sequenced sample: peripheral blood. This TCR was sampled from a human donor in a cohort sampled during active COVID-19. The chain combines TRBV19 with TRBJ2-7, with a tentative D call TRBD1 (5 bases). CDR3 bases: TGTGCCAGTAGTGCGTTGGCAGGGCCTTACGAGCAGTACTTC. As protein: CASSALAGPYEQYF.